This T cell receptor (beta chain) was captured in a study of CD8+ T cells in alopecia areata. Whole-study results and caveats: Having just one nonresponder leaves the connection between baseline CD8+ expansion and response unresolved. Within the top 100, expanded CD8+ clones significantly decreased with tofacitinib, as did scalp clonality.

This clone was counted once. Its antigen is not identified. The CDR3 is 15 amino acids. CDR1 and CDR2 from the germline V gene are SQVTM and ANQGSEA. V lost 7 bases and J 1 base, leaving 19 bases between the germline ends. Treatment meaning: oral pan-JAK inhibitor, 5-10 mg twice daily. Obtained from alopecia areata patients were lesional scalp punch biopsies along with peripheral blood. RNA was extracted and reverse transcribed into cDNA as the sequencing template. TCRdb's table, derived via immunoSEQ multiplex PCR, lists solely in-frame clones and lacks some. Altogether about 180,000 clones are present, roughly 63% being singletons, with the ten largest covering approximately 16%.

The sample here was CD4+ T cells sorted from blood, taken at approximately week 56, from a patient treated with tofacitinib. The clonotype was recovered from a human donor with alopecia areata. The chain recombines TRBV29-1 with TRBJ1-1; a weak D match, TRBD1 (5 bases). The CDR3 is CSATPRGNPNTEAFF. Here the CDR3 DNA reads TGCAGCGCTACCCCCCGGGGCAACCCGAACACTGAAGCTTTCTTT.